This T cell receptor (beta chain) was found in a study of blood T cell repertoires in COVID-19. Study as a whole: Specimens from acute and convalescent COVID-19 originated in the United States, Italy and Spain. The cDNA or gDNA used as material had been derived from T cells, B-cell-depleted T cells, or PBMCs.

Original processing notes: Reference gene primer amplification in the assay estimated nucleated cell counts. The data were produced by immunoSEQ multiplex PCR, yet TCRdb's version contains in-frame clones alone and is incomplete. V, J and clone size are those of that table, while D and trimming were read from the DNA. This repertoire shows hundreds of thousands of clones, 88% found once; its top ten account for more than 0.95%. The sequencing input was peripheral blood. This receptor was identified in a woman in her forties who had recovered from COVID-19.

The DNA of the CDR3 is TGCGCCAGCAGCTGGGGGACAGGGGTCACTGAAGCTTTCTTT. This translates into CASSWGTGVTEAFF. V and J are TRBV5-1 and TRBJ1-1; TRBD1 matches at 10 bases. The germline CDR1 and CDR2 sequences are SGHRS and YFSETQ. Trimming cost V 3 bases and J 4 bases; bases outside gene matches: 3. The CDR3 consists of 14 residues.